This is a list of T cell receptor beta chains from one sample in a study of T-cell reconstitution after alpha-beta-depleted transplantation in children. One entry per CDR3 protein, called by TCRdb with MiXCR from the PCR reads. The sample includes about 310,000 distinct CDR3 sequences, 20% to 30% of them seen just once. This sample comprised PBMCs, mostly from graft donor cells, obtained 180 days after TCRalphabeta/CD19-depleted stem cell transplant. These receptors all come from a male patient under 18 who had a stem cell transplant for acute lymphoblastic leukemia, so the T cells may come from the graft donor. Each CDR3 is given with its conserved first and last residue. A D gene is named only where the DNA matches it firmly. Rows may omit the clone size; those that give it use once, few, many or a size class.

size	V	J	D	DNA	CDR3
.	TRBV5-1	TRBJ2-7	.	TGCGCCAGCAGCTTGGGACACGGATTCTACGAGCAGTACTTC	CASSLGHGFYEQYF
.	TRBV5-5	TRBJ2-4	.	TGTGCCAGCTCCCATCAGGGCCGCGAAAACATTCAGTACTTC	CASSHQGRENIQYF
.	TRBV4-1	TRBJ2-7	TRBD1	TGCGCCAGCAGCCCAAGACAGGGGCCATCCTACGAGCAGTACTTC	CASSPRQGPSYEQYF
few	TRBV6-5	TRBJ1-2	.	TGTGCCAGCAGTTTTCACAATCCAGGGAATTCTAACTATGGCTACACCTTC	CASSFHNPGNSNYGYTF
few	TRBV7-9	TRBJ2-5	TRBD1	TGTGCCAGCAGCTCGGGACAGGGGGCTCGGGAGACCCAGTACTTC	CASSSGQGARETQYF
few	TRBV12-3/TRBV12-4	TRBJ2-1	TRBD2	TGTGCCAGCAGTTCCCGGACTAGCGCCACCTACAATGAGCAGTTCTTC	CASSSRTSATYNEQFF
.	TRBV11-2	TRBJ2-7	TRBD2	TGTGCCAGCAGCTTAGGACTAGCGGGAGGGTTCGAGCAGTACTTC	CASSLGLAGGFEQYF
few	TRBV12-3/TRBV12-4	TRBJ2-1	TRBD2	TGTGCCAGCAGTTTAGGGAGCTTAAGCGGGAGGGCCGGCAATGAGCAGTTCTTC	CASSLGSLSGRAGNEQFF
.	TRBV7-6	TRBJ2-1	.	TGTGCCAGCAGCCCATGGAGGGAAAATGAGCAGTTCTTC	CASSPWRENEQFF
.	TRBV12-3/TRBV12-4	TRBJ2-7	TRBD2	TGTGCCAGCAGTTTAAGGAGGACTAGCGGGAGGGCCGCCGAGCAGTACTTC	CASSLRRTSGRAAEQYF
.	TRBV2	TRBJ2-7	TRBD2	TGTGCCAGCAGGTCCGGAGCGGGAGGACCCTACGAGCAGTACTTC	CASRSGAGGPYEQYF
.	TRBV7-6	TRBJ1-2	.	TGTGCCAGCAGCTTCGCCAGGGGAGATGGCTACACCTTC	CASSFARGDGYTF
few	TRBV7-8	TRBJ2-7	.	TGTGCCAGCAGCCCCGGCCCCTCCTACGAGCAGTACTTC	CASSPGPSYEQYF
few	TRBV20-1	TRBJ2-2	TRBD2	TGCAGTGCATCCCGGGGGGCCGGGGAGCTGTTTTTT	CSASRGAGELFF
.	TRBV18	TRBJ2-3	.	TGTGCCAGCTCACCACTCCCGGGAGAAACAAATACGCAGTATTTT	CASSPLPGETNTQYF
.	TRBV9	TRBJ2-7	.	TGTGCCAGCAGCGTAGCAGGGAGATCCTACGAGCAGTACTTC	CASSVAGRSYEQYF
.	TRBV29-1	TRBJ2-3	TRBD2	TGCAGCGTTGAAGGGTCGCGGGAGAAATCAGATACGCAGTATTTT	CSVEGSREKSDTQYF
.	TRBV29-1	TRBJ2-1	TRBD1	TGCAGCGTTGGACAGGGGGCTTCAAGCTCCTACAATGAGCAGTTCTTC	CSVGQGASSSYNEQFF
few	TRBV12-3/TRBV12-4	TRBJ2-1	.	TGTGCCAGCAGTTTCCGCGTAGGGGGCAATGAGCAGTTCTTC	CASSFRVGGNEQFF
many	TRBV7-6	TRBJ2-7	.	TGTGCCAGCAGCTTAGCGGGGACTGGCTACGAGCAGTACTTC	CASSLAGTGYEQYF
few	TRBV9	TRBJ2-3	TRBD2	TGTGCCAGCAGCGATGGGACTAGCTCCACAGATACGCAGTATTTT	CASSDGTSSTDTQYF
few	TRBV6-2/TRBV6-3	TRBJ2-2	TRBD2	TGTGCCAGCAGTTACGGACTAGCGGACAACACCGGGGAGCTGTTTTTT	CASSYGLADNTGELFF
few	TRBV3-1	TRBJ2-7	.	TGTGCCAGCAGCCTAACCCCCATGGACAGTTCCCAGTACTTC	CASSLTPMDSSQYF
few	TRBV9	TRBJ2-7	TRBD2	TGTGCCAGCAGCGTACTAGCGGGAGTAGGGGTCTACGAGCAGTACTTC	CASSVLAGVGVYEQYF
.	TRBV27	TRBJ2-7	TRBD1	TGTGCCAGCAGTAACGCCGGGACAGGGCTATCTCCTGAGCAGTACTTC	CASSNAGTGLSPEQYF
few	TRBV7-7	TRBJ2-3	.	TGTGCCAGCAGTTCACAGTGGGCAGATACGCAGTATTTT	CASSSQWADTQYF
.	TRBV29-1	TRBJ1-2	TRBD1	TGCAGCGGTACAGGGGGGGATGGCTACACCTTC	CSGTGGDGYTF
many	TRBV6-1	TRBJ2-7	TRBD2	TGTGCCAGTGGGACTAGCGGGCCTTCGGGGATCTCCTACGAGCAGTACTTC	CASGTSGPSGISYEQYF
few	TRBV16	TRBJ2-3	TRBD2	TGTGCCAGCAGCCCCGGACTAGCGGGAATAAAAGATACGCAGTATTTT	CASSPGLAGIKDTQYF
few	TRBV9	TRBJ2-1	TRBD2	TGTGCCAGCAGCGTAGTGGGGACTAGTATCTATGAGCAGTTCTTC	CASSVVGTSIYEQFF
many	TRBV5-1	TRBJ1-5	.	TGCGCCAGCAGTCTTGGCGGGGGAAATCAGCCCCAGCATTTT	CASSLGGGNQPQHF
few	TRBV2	TRBJ2-1	TRBD2	TGTGCCAGCAGTGCTTTTTCGGGAGGGCCTTACGAGCAGTTCTTC	CASSAFSGGPYEQFF
.	TRBV6-5	TRBJ1-2	.	TGTGCCAGCAGTTATTTCGGGGGGGGCTACACCTTC	CASSYFGGGYTF
few	TRBV7-8	TRBJ2-7	.	TGTGCCAGCAGCTTGGGTCGCGCAGGGGTATACTACGAGCAGTACTTC	CASSLGRAGVYYEQYF
few	TRBV27	TRBJ2-3	TRBD2	TGTGCCAGCAGTTTTTGGACTAGCGGGACAGATACGCAGTATTTT	CASSFWTSGTDTQYF
few	TRBV5-1	TRBJ1-1	.	TGCGCCAGCAGCTTGGGCCCCCAGAAGGACACTGAAGCTTTCTTT	CASSLGPQKDTEAFF
.	TRBV3-1	TRBJ2-5	TRBD2	TGTGCCAGCAGCCAAGAACTAGCGGCAAAAGAGACCCAGTACTTC	CASSQELAAKETQYF
few	TRBV4-1	TRBJ1-2	.	TGCGCCAGCAGCCTCCACGGGGGGGTTAACTATGGCTACACCTTC	CASSLHGGVNYGYTF
.	TRBV29-1	TRBJ2-7	TRBD1	TGCAGCGTTGACCGAGGGACAGGGCTTGCGGAGCAGTACTTC	CSVDRGTGLAEQYF
.	TRBV5-1	TRBJ2-1	.	TGCGCCAGCAGCTTGGAGCTGGCCCATGAGCAGTTCTTC	CASSLELAHEQFF
many	TRBV29-1	TRBJ2-7	.	TGCAGCGTTGCGGGAAGGTCCTCTTACGAGCAGTACTTC	CSVAGRSSYEQYF
once	TRBV7-9	TRBJ2-5	TRBD1	TGTGCCAGCAGCACCTGGACAGGGGAAGAGACCCAGTACTTC	CASSTWTGEETQYF
.	TRBV7-3	TRBJ2-4	.	TGTGCCAGCTCGGACGGCCCCAAAAACATTCAGTACTTC	CASSDGPKNIQYF
few	TRBV12-3/TRBV12-4	TRBJ2-5	.	TGTGCCAGCAGTTTCGGGACACCCCAAGAGACCCAGTACTTC	CASSFGTPQETQYF
many	TRBV20-1	TRBJ1-2	TRBD1	TGCAGTGCTAGCGGAGGTGGGACAGGGCAAGGCTACACCTTC	CSASGGGTGQGYTF
.	TRBV7-9	TRBJ2-5	.	TGTGCCAGCAGCGGAATTCTAGGGGGGGGGCTACAAGAGACCCAGTACTTC	CASSGILGGGLQETQYF
many	TRBV5-1	TRBJ2-3	.	TGCGCCAGCAGCTTGTTAACGGGGGCTGCAGATACGCAGTATTTT	CASSLLTGAADTQYF
few	TRBV5-1	TRBJ2-1	TRBD2	TGCGCCAGCAGCTTGGGGAGTGCGGGGGGCTCCTACAATGAGCAGTTCTTC	CASSLGSAGGSYNEQFF
few	TRBV7-3	TRBJ2-3	.	TGTGCCAGCGGAGAAAGGGGCCCAGATACGCAGTATTTT	CASGERGPDTQYF
few	TRBV5-1	TRBJ2-7	.	TGCGCCAGCAGCCAGTCGCCGACAGTTGCCTCTTACGAGCAGTACTTC	CASSQSPTVASYEQYF
few	TRBV10-2	TRBJ2-1	TRBD2	TGCGCCAGCTCCCCGGGACTAGCGGGAGCTAACCTCAACAATGAGCAGTTCTTC	CASSPGLAGANLNNEQFF
.	TRBV4-2	TRBJ2-7	.	TGTGCCAGCAGCGCCCGTAGAACCTACGAGCAGTACTTC	CASSARRTYEQYF
once	TRBV5-1	TRBJ1-2	.	TGCGCCAGCAGCTTGGCCCGGGGGGCGGACTATGGCTACACCTTC	CASSLARGADYGYTF
many	TRBV7-9	TRBJ1-4	.	TGTGCCAGCAGCGTAATGGCAGGGGATGAAAAACTGTTTTTT	CASSVMAGDEKLFF
many	TRBV5-1	TRBJ2-7	TRBD2	TGCGCCAGCAGCTTGGTCGGCGGGAGCTCCTACGAGCAGTACTTC	CASSLVGGSSYEQYF
.	TRBV19	TRBJ2-5	.	TGTGTCAGTAGTGTCCCTTCGGGTACCCAGTACTTC	CVSSVPSGTQYF